The TCR beta chain under discussion was sequenced for a study of T cell changes during pregnancy in multiple sclerosis. CDR1 is MGHRA, CDR2 YSYEKL, per germline. The V and J ends lost 1 base and 7 bases respectively, with 13 bases between them. CDR3 length equals 15 residues. Profiling relied on immunoSEQ multiplex PCR, and the TCRdb table lists in-frame clones only, not all of them. The table lists some 100,000 clones, more than 80% of them singletons. This receptor was taken from a female donor with multiple sclerosis, enrolled in a pregnancy study. The chain has TRBV4-1 and TRBJ2-2; tentatively, D is TRBD2 (5 bases). This sample comprised peripheral blood, obtained in the second trimester of pregnancy. The CDR3 region has the DNA TGCGCCAGCAGCCAAGTCATAGGGAGAGGCGGGGAGCTGTTTTTT. This translates into CASSQVIGRGGELFF.